Here is one T cell receptor (beta chain) with its context. Its antigen remains unidentified. The entry originates in a study of T cell responses to AZD1222 COVID-19 vaccine. Study-wide points: Nearly half of spike-specific TCRs reportedly go after variant regions that carry no mutations.

Produced via immunoSEQ multiplex PCR; TCRdb's table is partial and in-frame only. Of some 150,000 clones listed, approximately 93% were seen once; the top ten hold 0.85% to 0.95%. V dropped 2 bases and J dropped 12; count of bases not matched to a gene: 5. The V gene's germline CDR1 is SNHLY and CDR2 FYNNEI. CDR3 size: 14 residues. The receptor was isolated from an adult in good health. The starting material was peripheral blood, obtained on day 0 of MenACWY control vaccination. The chain recombines TRBV2 with TRBJ1-6; 9 bases are a match to TRBD1. CDR3 region: CASSEPGQGRPLHF. CDR3 sequence (DNA): TGTGCCAGCAGTGAACCGGGACAGGGCCGACCCCTCCACTTT.